The 21 T cell receptor beta chains presented below share a single source sample, sequenced in a study of blood T cells in healthy people across ages. Next came a second PCR, run for about 7 to 12 cycles, which used a sample-barcoded 5' primer along with a J-beta primer mix. One entry per CDR3 protein results from TCRdb running MiXCR on the 5' RACE reads. Of about 1.8 million distinct CDR3 sequences listed, about 49% were seen once; the top ten hold approximately 2%. Sequences were obtained from blood. Receptors originate from a woman aged 40 to 50 in good health.

This clonotype turned up a few times. The chain is built from TRBV6-5 and TRBJ2-4; D is unclear. The closer fit of TRBJ2-7 to the DNA end suggests the J call may be wrong. CDR3 length: 16 amino acids. Germline V gene lookup returns CDR1 MNHEY and CDR2 SVGAGI. The CDR3, as DNA: TGTGCCAGCAGTTCCGAGACAATCCATGACAAATACGAGCAGTACTTC. Its translation is CASSSETIHDKYEQYF.

V is TRBV7-6 and J is TRBJ1-4; 10 bases align to TRBD1. V lost 6 bases and J lost 8; bases outside the gene matches: 15. CDR1 SGHVS and CDR2 FNYEAQ come from the germline V gene. This CDR3 spans 17 amino acids. DNA of the CDR3: TGTGCCAGCAGATCCCGACAGGGGGCGAATTTAAGGGAAAAACTGTTTTTT. Translated, it gives CASRSRQGANLREKLFF.

The chain recombines TRBV9 with TRBJ2-1; TRBD1 aligns across 9 bases. The CDR3 sequence is 14 residues long. V lost 3 bases, J lost 5 bases, and 3 bases stayed unmatched. The V gene's germline CDR1 is SGDLS and CDR2 YYNGEE. For the CDR3, the DNA is TGTGCCAGCAGCGCGACAGGGGGACACAATGAGCAGTTCTTC. It is translated as CASSATGGHNEQFF.

The chain couples TRBV29-1 to TRBJ2-5, with 13 bases lining up with TRBD2. The J call may be faulty, since TRBJ2-7 better matches the DNA end. Germline assignment: CDR1 SQVTM and CDR2 ANQGSEA. The length of the CDR3 is 17 residues. The CDR3 bases are TGCAGCGTTGAAAAGCAGAGGACTAGCGGGGGACCCTACGAGCAGTACTTC. It codes for CSVEKQRTSGGPYEQYF.

This clonotype was observed a few times. J is TRBJ1-2 and V is TRBV4-2, with D unresolved. CDR1 and CDR2 from the germline V gene are LGHNA and YNFKEQ. The germline V and J ends were trimmed by 0 bases and 1 base, with 6 bases remaining between them. The CDR3 length is 14 residues. DNA of the CDR3: TGTGCCAGCAGCCAAGATTGGGTTAACTATGGCTACACCTTC. Translation: CASSQDWVNYGYTF.

J is TRBJ2-5 and V is TRBV12-3 or TRBV12-4, with 7 bases fitting TRBD2. The CDR3 contains 15 residues. Trimming cost V 1 base and J 5 bases; bases outside gene matches: 7. The chain's CDR3 is CASSLGRLARETQYF. The CDR3 DNA is TGTGCCAGCAGTTTAGGTCGACTAGCTCGGGAGACCCAGTACTTC.

J is TRBJ2-5 and V is TRBV7-2; 7 nucleotides match TRBD2. The length of the CDR3 is 16 residues. V lost 5 bases, J lost 2 bases, and 11 bases stayed unmatched. The germline V gene has CDR1 SGHTA and CDR2 FQGNSA. The CDR3 DNA sequence: TGTGCCAGCAGCCAACCCAGCGGGGCTAATCAAGAGACCCAGTACTTC. As protein: CASSQPSGANQETQYF.

This clonotype came up a few times. The chain links TRBV6-6 to TRBJ2-7; TRBD1 matches at 8 bases. J was trimmed by 6 bases and V by 2 bases; bases with no gene match: 6. Germline values: CDR1 MNHNY, CDR2 SVGAGI (reference sequence). CDR3 size: 14 residues. CDR3 nucleotides: TGTGCCAGCAGTTACAATAGCGGACAGGGCGAGCAGTACTTC. This sequence encodes CASSYNSGQGEQYF.

This clonotype was seen more than once but under ten times. The chain uses TRBV7-2 and TRBJ2-5; D is unclear. The CDR3 has 16 amino acids. V shed 5 bases and J shed 4 bases, with 20 bases lying between them. Germline V gene lookup returns CDR1 SGHTA and CDR2 FQGNSA. This CDR3 is CASSPSQSPVAETQYF. Written as DNA, the CDR3 is TGTGCCAGCAGCCCCTCCCAGTCTCCTGTCGCAGAGACCCAGTACTTC.

Note on this clonotype: A clone one base away is much larger, so this may be a read error. The rearrangement links TRBV2 to TRBJ2-1; D perhaps matches TRBD1 (6 bases). Germline CDR1 is SNHLY and CDR2 is FYNNEI. The CDR3 runs to 14 residues. The CDR3 coding sequence is TGTACCAGCTCCAGGGGACGGACCTACAATGAGCAGTTCTTC. Protein sequence: CTSSRGRTYNEQFF.

This clonotype appeared a few times. The chain employs TRBV12-3 or TRBV12-4 and TRBJ1-2; TRBD1 might be the D (5 bases). Trimming shortened V by 3 bases and J by 5 bases, and 16 bases separated the two germline ends. The CDR3 runs 15 residues. The CDR3: CASSFNRGRAYGYTF. Here the CDR3 DNA reads TGTGCCAGCAGTTTCAATAGGGGCAGGGCTTATGGCTACACCTTC.

The chain has TRBV2 and TRBJ2-3; 9 nucleotides line up with TRBD2. Germline CDR1 and CDR2: SNHLY and FYNNEI. With V trimmed by 3 bases and J by 4 bases, 14 bases remained unmatched. CDR3 length equals 18 residues. CDR3 residues: CASSEGRSGTSLSDTQYF. The CDR3, as DNA: TGTGCCAGCAGTGAGGGACGGTCCGGGACTAGCTTATCAGATACGCAGTATTTT. Full variable domain (missing parts from reference TRBV2 and TRBJ2-3): EPEVTQTPSHQVTQMGQEVILRCVPISNHLYFYWYRQILGQKVEFLVSFYNNEISEKSEIFDDQFSVERPDGSNFTLKIRSTKLEDSAMYFCASSEGRSGTSLSDTQYFGPGTRLTVL.

CDR3 nucleotide sequence: TGCAGTGCTAGAGCCGACGACCCTAGGGCCTCCTACAATGAGCAGTTCTTC. Protein sequence: CSARADDPRASYNEQFF. The chain employs TRBV20-1 and TRBJ2-1; D uncertain. The CDR3 totals 17 residues. CDR1 and CDR2 from the germline V gene are DFQATT and SNEGSKA (reference sequence). The germline V and J ends were trimmed by 1 base and 0 bases, with 16 bases remaining between them.

This clonotype has only one observation. The chain uses TRBV7-2 and TRBJ2-1; unclear D gene. The germline CDR1 and CDR2 sequences are SGHTA and FQGNSA. V was cut by 5 bases and J by 12 bases, with 14 bases left in between. This CDR3 is built from 12 residues. The CDR3 DNA reads TGTGCCAGCAGCCCTACCTGGGTGATGCAGTTCTTC. Its translation is CASSPTWVMQFF.

This rearrangement joins TRBV7-9 to TRBJ2-1; D is unclear. The DNA end is a closer match to TRBJ2-7, so the J assignment may be wrong. The CDR3 spans 15 residues. Germline CDR1 reads SEHNR; CDR2 reads FQNEAQ (reference sequence). The CDR3 coding sequence is TGTGCCAGCAGCTTTTACCAAAGCTCCTACAATGAGCAGTACTTC. Translation: CASSFYQSSYNEQYF.

The sample holds a few counts of this clonotype. The rearrangement joins TRBV20-1 to TRBJ1-2, with D maybe TRBD1 (5 bases). V lost 0 bases, J lost 3 bases, and 11 bases lay in between. This CDR3 is 14 amino acids long. Germline V gene data show CDR1 as DFQATT and CDR2 as SNEGSKA (reference sequence). DNA of the CDR3: TGCAGTGCTAGAGAGTCAGGGCGGGACTATGGCTACACCTTC. Protein sequence: CSARESGRDYGYTF.

The rearrangement uses TRBV29-1 and TRBJ2-1; the match to TRBD1 covers 9 bases. Trimming cost V 4 bases and J 0 bases; bases outside gene matches: 4. Germline V gene lookup returns CDR1 SQVTM and CDR2 ANQGSEA. The CDR3 contains 15 residues. CDR3: CSVVGTGSSYNEQFF. For the CDR3, the DNA is TGCAGCGTTGTGGGGACAGGGAGCTCCTACAATGAGCAGTTCTTC.

The CDR3 DNA sequence: TGTGCCAGCAAGAGTAGGGAGCAGTACTTC. This codes for CASKSREQYF. This chain connects TRBV28 to TRBJ2-5; TRBD2 is a possible D gene (5 bases). The ends were cut back, 7 bases at V and 11 bases at J, with 11 bases in the middle. The CDR3 runs to 10 residues. The V gene's germline CDR1 is MDHEN and CDR2 SYDVKM.

This sequence joins TRBV20-1 and TRBJ2-1, with TRBD2 matching 7 bases. From germline, CDR1 is DFQATT and CDR2 SNEGSKA (reference sequence). V was clipped by 3 bases and J by 0 bases; unmatched bases: 2. The CDR3 runs to 14 residues. In nucleotides, the CDR3 is TGCAGTGCTAGTGGGGACTACTCCTACAATGAGCAGTTCTTC. As protein: CSASGDYSYNEQFF.

CDR3 residues: CTSSSRGNQPQHF. CDR3 coding DNA: TGTACCAGCAGCTCGAGAGGCAATCAGCCCCAGCATTTT. The rearrangement joins TRBV7-2 to TRBJ1-5; no clear D. Germline loops: CDR1 SGHTA, CDR2 FQGNSA. V was shortened by 4 bases and J by 2 bases, with 6 bases between the two germline ends. The CDR3 runs to 13 residues.

As to this clonotype: It may be a read error: a sequence one base away is much more abundant. The chain joins TRBV27 to TRBJ2-5; 7 bases are shared with TRBD2. The CDR3 covers 14 residues. Germline CDR1 reads MNHEY; CDR2 reads SMNVEV (reference sequence). V was clipped by 5 bases and J by 4 bases; unmatched bases: 7. As DNA, the CDR3 is TGTGCCAGCAGTGACAGACTAGCCGGAGAGACCCAGTACTTC. Translation gives CASSDRLAGETQYF.